This TCR beta chain was retrieved from a study of CXCR3-negative and CXCR3-positive naive CD8 T cells. Study details: Total TRB output reached about 135 million reads, about 1.5 +/- 0.3 million per library.

Overall study findings and caveats: Naive subsets had comparable surface CD5; TCR strength was inferred from TRB CDR3 properties.

Germline values: CDR1 SEHNR, CDR2 FQNEAQ (reference sequence). The CDR3 totals 15 residues. The authors made the TRB cDNA libraries by 5' RACE using UMI labels. TCRdb re-called the 5' RACE reads and shows each CDR3 protein once, DNA omitted. The sample has around 140,000 distinct CDR3 sequences; the top ten hold 0.45% to 0.6%. Within the CD8+ T cell compartment, naive cells were CD45RO-CCR7+CD27+CD95-. Turning to this clonotype: As yet, its antigen is unknown.

What was sequenced was naive CXCR3- CD8+ T cells from blood. Subset given: CD45RO-CCR7+CD27+CD95- naive CD8+ T cells lacking CXCR3 (TNR3-). The chain is built from TRBV7-9 and TRBJ2-5; the D gene TCRdb calls, TRBD1, cannot be checked with no DNA. This TCR came from a human donor in good health. Some clones in this sample may be carry-over from other donors' samples. The CDR3 reads CASSLAGQGQETQYF.